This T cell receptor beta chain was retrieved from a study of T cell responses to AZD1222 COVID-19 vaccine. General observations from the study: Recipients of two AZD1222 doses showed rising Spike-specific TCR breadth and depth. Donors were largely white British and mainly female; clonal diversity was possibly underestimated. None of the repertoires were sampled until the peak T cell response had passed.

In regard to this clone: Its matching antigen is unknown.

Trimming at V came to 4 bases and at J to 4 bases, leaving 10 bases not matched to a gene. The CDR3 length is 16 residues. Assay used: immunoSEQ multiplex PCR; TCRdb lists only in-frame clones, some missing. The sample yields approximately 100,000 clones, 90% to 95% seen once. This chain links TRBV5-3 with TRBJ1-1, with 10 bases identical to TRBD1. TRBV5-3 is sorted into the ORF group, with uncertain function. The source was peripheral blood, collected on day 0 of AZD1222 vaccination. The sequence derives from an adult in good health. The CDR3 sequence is CARSRGQGLLSTEAFF. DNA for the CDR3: TGTGCCAGAAGCAGGGGACAGGGGTTGCTGAGCACTGAAGCTTTCTTT.